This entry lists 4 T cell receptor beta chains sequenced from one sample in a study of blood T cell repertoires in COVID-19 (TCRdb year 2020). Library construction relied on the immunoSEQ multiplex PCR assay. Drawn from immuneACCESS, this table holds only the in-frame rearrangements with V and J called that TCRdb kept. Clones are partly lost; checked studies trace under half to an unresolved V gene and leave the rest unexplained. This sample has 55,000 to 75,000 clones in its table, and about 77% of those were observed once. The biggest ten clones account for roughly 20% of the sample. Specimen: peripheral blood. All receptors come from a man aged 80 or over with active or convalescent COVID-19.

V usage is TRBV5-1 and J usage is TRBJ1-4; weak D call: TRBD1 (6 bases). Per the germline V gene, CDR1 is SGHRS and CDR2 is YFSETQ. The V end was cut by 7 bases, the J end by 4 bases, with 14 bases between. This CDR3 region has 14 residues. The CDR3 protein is CASRPGTFNEKLFF. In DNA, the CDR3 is TGCGCCAGCCGCCCCGGGACATTTAATGAAAAACTGTTTTTT.

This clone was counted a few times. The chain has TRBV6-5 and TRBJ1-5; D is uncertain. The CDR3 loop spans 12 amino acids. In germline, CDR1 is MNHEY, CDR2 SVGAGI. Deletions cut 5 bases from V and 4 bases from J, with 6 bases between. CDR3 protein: CASSRGNQPQHF. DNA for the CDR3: TGTGCCAGCAGTAGAGGGAATCAGCCCCAGCATTTT.

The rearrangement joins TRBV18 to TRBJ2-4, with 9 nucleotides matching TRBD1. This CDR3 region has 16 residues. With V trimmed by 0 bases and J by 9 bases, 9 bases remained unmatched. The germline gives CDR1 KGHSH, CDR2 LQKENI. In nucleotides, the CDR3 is TGTGCCAGCTCACCACCCTTAGGACAGGGGAAGGGCATTCAGTACTTC. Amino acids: CASSPPLGQGKGIQYF.

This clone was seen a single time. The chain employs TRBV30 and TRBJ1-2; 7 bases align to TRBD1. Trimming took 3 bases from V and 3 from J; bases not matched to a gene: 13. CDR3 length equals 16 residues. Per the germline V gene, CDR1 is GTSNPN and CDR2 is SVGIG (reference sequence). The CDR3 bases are TGTGCCTGGAGCCAGGAAAGTGGGACAGTCCACTATGGCTACACCTTC. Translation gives CAWSQESGTVHYGYTF.